The rows below give T cell receptor beta chains drawn from one sample of a study of blood T cell repertoires in COVID-19. Profiling relied on immunoSEQ multiplex PCR, and the TCRdb table lists in-frame clones only, not all of them. This table holds about 180,000 clones, around 80% found once. The sample comprised peripheral blood. Receptors originate from a man aged 70-80 years with active or convalescent COVID-19. Each CDR3 is given without its conserved first and last residue.

v_call: TRBV4-3
cdr3_aa: ASSQMGQGYEKLF

v_call: TRBV19
cdr3_aa: ASSRQGTFSGANVLT

v_call: TRBV3-1/TRBV3-2
cdr3_aa: ASSQGFRSGGDYNEQF

v_call: TRBV2
cdr3_aa: ASSEMGGGTDTQY

v_call: TRBV9
cdr3_aa: ASSTLGENTDTQY

v_call: TRBV19
cdr3_aa: ASSISDTNTGELF

v_call: TRBV11-3
cdr3_aa: ASSLNGVGTIY

v_call: TRBV6-2/TRBV6-3
cdr3_aa: ASSYKVGQDYEQY

v_call: TRBV29-1
cdr3_aa: SVVRGETQY

v_call: TRBV3-1/TRBV3-2
cdr3_aa: ASSQSPGLAGAEAEQF

v_call: TRBV10-2
cdr3_aa: ASSHWTSGQETQY

v_call: TRBV25-1
cdr3_aa: ASSEGWGQGARNGYT

v_call: TRBV10-3
cdr3_aa: AISESKRGSSYEQY

v_call: TRBV2
cdr3_aa: ASSEEKLGQAF

v_call: TRBV11-2
cdr3_aa: ASSSNMNTEAF

v_call: TRBV2
cdr3_aa: ASSATTARDTEAF

v_call: TRBV6-2/TRBV6-3
cdr3_aa: ASSYALERGSTDTQY

v_call: TRBV28
cdr3_aa: ASTLGTGYSPLH

v_call: TRBV6-5
cdr3_aa: ASSERWVDEQF

v_call: TRBV19
cdr3_aa: ASRGLAGLAKNIQY

v_call: TRBV5-1
cdr3_aa: ASSWSGQGANEKLF

v_call: TRBV7-9
cdr3_aa: ASSFFRDRGQETQY

v_call: TRBV5-4
cdr3_aa: ASSLAHGNTEAF

v_call: TRBV7-3
cdr3_aa: ASSLSGGPTIDEQY

v_call: TRBV6-5
cdr3_aa: ASSRGLGVEQF

v_call: TRBV5-1
cdr3_aa: ASSLKGQDPGDTQY

v_call: TRBV18
cdr3_aa: ASSQGAPEKLF

v_call: TRBV6-2/TRBV6-3
cdr3_aa: ASSFQQPNTGELF

v_call: TRBV11-2
cdr3_aa: ASGRGTQETQY

v_call: TRBV7-2
cdr3_aa: ASSFGRDRAGYT

v_call: TRBV6-5
cdr3_aa: ASGQTSGGQDTQY

v_call: TRBV5-1
cdr3_aa: ASSRDPRAAGELF

v_call: TRBV18
cdr3_aa: ASSQGRDTEAF

v_call: TRBV7-8
cdr3_aa: ASSSAGPYGYT

v_call: TRBV2
cdr3_aa: ASKPRAYEQY

v_call: TRBV9
cdr3_aa: ASSPTIPGQGAEAF

v_call: TRBV2
cdr3_aa: ASGLGVGEQY

v_call: TRBV3-1/TRBV3-2
cdr3_aa: ASSPSVGRENEQF

v_call: TRBV3-1/TRBV3-2
cdr3_aa: ASSQVAGKETQY

v_call: TRBV7-5
cdr3_aa: ARSPNRAF

v_call: TRBV5-1
cdr3_aa: ASSYTGSDTQY

v_call: TRBV28
cdr3_aa: ASNLPGRNNQPQH

v_call: TRBV7-9
cdr3_aa: ASSLRQGRTKNIQY

v_call: TRBV6-5
cdr3_aa: ASSSDRSRGYT

v_call: TRBV19
cdr3_aa: ASSIGLAPDTQY

v_call: TRBV29-1
cdr3_aa: SVPSTSGGAYNEQF

v_call: TRBV18
cdr3_aa: ASSDRRDEAF

v_call: TRBV9
cdr3_aa: ASTPGQVSGNTIY

v_call: TRBV3-1/TRBV3-2
cdr3_aa: ASSQGQGLYGYT

v_call: TRBV20-1
cdr3_aa: SASRWERPYEQY

v_call: TRBV21-1
cdr3_aa: APERGAGVGGELF

v_call: TRBV6-5
cdr3_aa: ATGQGGTVYGYT

v_call: TRBV10-3
cdr3_aa: AISEKGGYGYT

v_call: TRBV18
cdr3_aa: ASSPGADGNSPLH

v_call: TRBV28
cdr3_aa: ASSFSKTREPVLKLF

v_call: TRBV7-8
cdr3_aa: ASSQGGGAEETQY

v_call: TRBV4-1
cdr3_aa: ASSQATNRASYGYT

v_call: TRBV30
cdr3_aa: AWSVGQGYGYT